This T cell receptor beta chain was found in a study of neurological immune-mediated disorders. The study, taken as a whole, reports: TCR clonal expansion peaked in HTLV-1-associated myelopathy patients and was lowest in multiple sclerosis patients.

The time point denotes: longitudinal time-point 1 (baseline). This clonotype was counted at least ten times. The antigen remains undetermined. CDR1 is SGHRS and CDR2 is YFSETQ in the germline V gene. The CDR3 covers 15 residues. Trimming took off 3 bases at V and 0 bases at J, with 10 bases between the two ends. cDNA was made by 5'RACE with 10-nucleotide random UMIs. TCRdb analysed the 5' RACE reads with MiXCR anew, one entry per CDR3 protein. Among 55,000 to 80,000 distinct CDR3 sequences listed, 12% to 15% were seen once. The sequence derives from a female donor with HTLV-1-associated myelopathy (HAM/TSP). Sequenced: PBMCs. The rearrangement joins TRBV5-1 to TRBJ1-3, with D tentatively TRBD1 (6 bases). The CDR3 reads CASSSQGGSGNTIYF. CDR3 DNA sequence: TGCGCCAGCAGCTCACAGGGAGGCTCTGGAAACACCATATATTTT.